The 24 T cell receptor beta chains below come from one sample, sequenced in a study of beta chain features in type 1 diabetes. The whole isolated RNA underwent reverse transcription, so sequencing captured expressed TCRB transcripts. Here immunoSEQ multiplex PCR was the method, and the copy in TCRdb shows in-frame clones only, minus some. The repertoire holds about 150,000 clones, roughly 8.1% seen once, with 0.65% in the top ten. Input material: central memory CD4+ T cells from blood. These receptors were taken from a man between 18 and 29 years old in good health.

At least ten counts were recorded for this clone. V gene TRBV7-2 combines with J gene TRBJ1-6; 8 nucleotides match TRBD1. Germline values: CDR1 SGHTA, CDR2 FQGNSA. V lost 5 bases, J lost 8 bases, and 5 bases stayed unmatched. The CDR3 covers 14 residues. CDR3 loop: CASSRGQGYSPLHF. The CDR3 DNA reads as TGTGCCAGCAGCCGAGGACAGGGTTATTCACCCCTCCACTTT.

This clone has a handful of counts. The rearrangement joins TRBV28 to TRBJ1-2, with TRBD1 identical over 7 bases. Germline assignment: CDR1 MDHEN and CDR2 SYDVKM. V dropped 10 bases and J dropped 7; count of bases not matched to a gene: 9. This CDR3 is 12 amino acids long. The chain's CDR3 is CAIHDRAAGYTF. The CDR3 bases are TGTGCCATTCACGACAGGGCCGCTGGCTACACCTTC.

This clone was picked up a small number of times. The J gene is TRBJ1-2, the V gene TRBV9; 10 nucleotides agree with TRBD1. The CDR3 spans 16 residues. Per germline, CDR1 SGDLS and CDR2 YYNGEE. The junction had 7 bases not matched to a gene; V was cut back by 0 bases and J by 5 bases. The CDR3 spells CASSVGGTGAKYGYTF. For the CDR3, the DNA is TGTGCCAGCAGCGTAGGAGGGACAGGGGCAAAATATGGCTACACCTTC.

DNA of the CDR3: TGCGCCAGCAGCGGGGAGGTTGGCTACACCTTC. Translated, it gives CASSGEVGYTF. The chain links TRBV4-3 to TRBJ1-2; D ambiguous. The CDR3 has 11 residues. V shed 5 bases and J shed 7 bases, with 8 bases lying between them. The germline gives CDR1 LGHNA, CDR2 YSLEER.

This clone was recorded at least ten times. The chain links TRBV10-3 to TRBJ1-2, with 11 nucleotides matching TRBD1. Germline V gene data show CDR1 as ENHRY and CDR2 as SYGVKD. This CDR3 is 15 amino acids long. With 7 bases clipped from V and 3 bases from J, the junction kept 7 bases outside the gene matches. In DNA, the CDR3 is TGTGCCATCACATCACGGACAGGGGGCTACTATGGCTACACCTTC. It yields the protein CAITSRTGGYYGYTF.

This rearrangement joins TRBV11-2 to TRBJ2-5, with D unclear. Deletions cut 2 bases from V and 3 bases from J, with 7 bases between. From germline, CDR1 is SGHAT and CDR2 FQNNGV. The CDR3 runs 13 residues. The CDR3 nucleotides are TGTGCCAGCAGCTTACAGGCGAAAGAGACCCAGTACTTC. Amino acid sequence: CASSLQAKETQYF. The whole variable domain, filled in from reference TRBV11-2 and TRBJ2-5, reads EAGVAQSPRYKIIEKRQSVAFWCNPISGHATLYWYQQILGQGPKLLIQFQNNGVVDDSQLPKDRFSAERLKGVDSTLKIQPAKLEDSAVYLCASSLQAKETQYFGPGTRLLVL.

This clone was counted a few times. The genes are TRBV6-6 and TRBJ1-1; tentative D call: TRBD1 (5 bases). Trimming took 7 bases from V and 3 from J, leaving 12 bases between them. Per germline, CDR1 MNHNY and CDR2 SVGAGI (reference sequence). The CDR3 loop spans 13 amino acids. The CDR3 nucleotides read TGTGCCAGCACCCAACAGGCTTACACTGAAGCTTTCTTT. This encodes CASTQQAYTEAFF.

This clone has a handful of counts. This rearrangement joins TRBV11-2 to TRBJ2-1; weak D call: TRBD1 (6 bases). V lost 1 base and J lost 6, with 10 bases in between. The germline V gene encodes CDR1 SGHAT and CDR2 FQNNGV. The CDR3 is made up of 14 amino acids. In DNA, the CDR3 is TGTGCCAGCAGCTTAGGACAGGAAAGCAATGAGCAGTTCTTC. Its protein is CASSLGQESNEQFF.

This clone showed up just a few times. The J gene is TRBJ2-2, the V gene TRBV4-1; 10 nucleotides line up with TRBD2. Germline values: CDR1 MGHRA, CDR2 YSYEKL. V shed 1 base, J shed 8 bases, and the junction held 10 bases outside the gene matches. The CDR3 is 17 amino acids. The CDR3 loop is CASSQVPAGGILGELFF. CDR3 bases: TGCGCCAGCAGCCAAGTTCCAGCGGGGGGGATCTTAGGGGAGCTGTTTTTT.

This clone was found a few times. The chain is built from TRBV7-2 and TRBJ2-3, with 7 nucleotides matching TRBD1. This CDR3 comprises 15 residues. Germline CDR1 SGHTA, CDR2 FQGNSA. Germline trimming cut 5 bases from V and 2 bases from J; bases unmatched to any gene: 7. CDR3: CASSLDRADTDTQYF. CDR3 bases: TGTGCCAGCAGCCTAGACAGGGCCGACACAGATACGCAGTATTTT.

The gene calls are TRBV7-3 and TRBJ1-1, with 7 bases aligning to TRBD1. The CDR3 sequence is 13 residues long. Germline values: CDR1 SGHTA, CDR2 FQGTGA. V was pared by 4 bases and J by 7 bases, with 6 bases of the junction left unmatched. CDR3 nucleotides: TGTGCCAGCAGCTGGGGACAGAGGGGTGAAGCTTTCTTT. Its translation: CASSWGQRGEAFF.

V is TRBV6-7 and J is TRBJ1-5; 8 bases are shared with TRBD1. TRBV6-7 is an ORF, with its function uncertain. The CDR3 has 17 residues. After removal of 2 bases from V and 1 base from J, the junction contained 7 bases not matched to a gene. Written as DNA, the CDR3 is TGTGCCAGCAGTTACGCCAGGACAGGGCGAAGCAATCAGCCCCAGCATTTT. Translated, it gives CASSYARTGRSNQPQHF.

In its sample, this clone was seen a few times. The rearrangement links TRBV4-1 to TRBJ2-3; 8 nucleotides match TRBD1. Trimming cost V 4 bases and J 3 bases; bases outside gene matches: 9. This CDR3 is 16 amino acids long. Germline CDR1 reads MGHRA; CDR2 reads YSYEKL. Here the CDR3 DNA reads TGCGCCAGCAGCCCCAGGGGGGACAGGCCAACAGATACGCAGTATTTT. Residues: CASSPRGDRPTDTQYF.

This clone was seen at least ten times. The J gene is TRBJ1-4, the V gene TRBV28; D gene unclear. Trimming cost V 3 bases and J 5 bases, with 13 bases left between them. The CDR3 consists of 15 residues. CDR1 is MDHEN, CDR2 SYDVKM, per germline. The CDR3 DNA reads TGTGCCAGCAGTTTCCTTAGCCAAAAGAATGAAAAACTGTTTTTT. It specifies CASSFLSQKNEKLFF.

The gene calls are TRBV7-2 and TRBJ2-3; D uncertain. The CDR3 covers 14 residues. Between the trimmed V and J ends, which lost 5 bases and 2 bases, there was a span of 11 bases. Germline values: CDR1 SGHTA, CDR2 FQGNSA. CDR3: CASSPTSVTDTQYF. In DNA, the CDR3 is TGTGCCAGCAGCCCGACATCTGTCACAGATACGCAGTATTTT.

This clone was observed a few times. The rearrangement joins TRBV5-1 to TRBJ1-4, with 8 bases lining up with TRBD1. The CDR3 spans 15 residues. Trimming at V came to 0 bases and at J to 4 bases, leaving 2 bases not matched to a gene. Germline V lookup: CDR1 SGHRS, CDR2 YFSETQ. CDR3 in DNA: TGCGCCAGCAGCTTGGGGACAGGGAGTAATGAAAAACTGTTTTTT. It codes for CASSLGTGSNEKLFF.

This clone was seen a few times. The chain joins TRBV19 to TRBJ1-4; TRBD1 agrees at 10 bases. With V trimmed by 6 bases and J by 7 bases, 8 bases remained unmatched. Germline V gene data show CDR1 as LNHDA and CDR2 as SQIVND (reference sequence). The CDR3 sequence is 15 residues long. CDR3 in amino acids: CASSDRGRLSEKLFF. The DNA of the CDR3 is TGTGCCAGTAGCGACAGGGGGCGATTAAGTGAAAAACTGTTTTTT.

The rearrangement joins TRBV28 to TRBJ2-1; 9 nucleotides match TRBD2. The V gene end was trimmed by 6 bases and the J gene end by 6 bases; junction bases not matched to a gene: 12. This CDR3 contains 16 residues. The germline CDR1 and CDR2 sequences are MDHEN and SYDVKM. CDR3 protein: CASRNSGGPGFNEQFF. In DNA, the CDR3 is TGTGCCAGCAGGAATAGCGGGGGACCTGGTTTCAATGAGCAGTTCTTC.

This clone was picked up many times. This chain joins TRBV29-1 and TRBJ2-2, with a tentative D call TRBD2 (6 bases). Trimming removed 6 bases at V and 2 bases at J, with 13 bases between. Germline values: CDR1 SQVTM, CDR2 ANQGSEA. The CDR3 totals 14 residues. CDR3 coding DNA: TGCAGCGTCGATAGCGGTACCAACACCGGGGAGCTGTTTTTT. It is translated as CSVDSGTNTGELFF.

The CDR3 bases are TGTGCCAGCAACCCGGGACTAGGTGTGCGCGATACGCAGTATTTT. Translating gives CASNPGLGVRDTQYF. The J gene is TRBJ2-3, the V gene TRBV25-1; 8 bases match TRBD2. This CDR3 comprises 15 residues. Germline trimming cut 7 bases from V and 6 bases from J; bases unmatched to any gene: 12. Per germline, CDR1 MGHDK and CDR2 SYGVNS.

The chain is built from TRBV5-6 and TRBJ2-7; TRBD1 aligns across 8 bases. The V segment lost 3 bases and the J segment 3 bases; nucleotides outside the gene matches: 2. The CDR3 runs 13 residues. Germline V CDR1 and CDR2: SGHDT, YYEEEE. The CDR3 protein is CASSWDRYYEQYF. The CDR3 DNA reads TGTGCCAGCAGCTGGGACAGGTACTACGAGCAGTACTTC. Full variable domain (rest looked up from reference TRBV5-6 and TRBJ2-7): DAGVTQSPTHLIKTRGQQVTLRCSPKSGHDTVSWYQQALGQGPQFIFQYYEEEERQRGNFPDRFSGHQFPNYSSELNVNALLLGDSALYLCASSWDRYYEQYFGPGTRLTVT.

This clone showed up just a few times. V and J are TRBV5-4 and TRBJ2-1, with TRBD2 identical over 12 bases. V lost 3 bases, J lost 6 bases, and 4 bases stayed unmatched. Germline CDR1 and CDR2: SGHNT and YYREEE (reference sequence). This CDR3 is built from 15 residues. CDR3 DNA sequence: TGTGCCAGCAGCTGGGGACTAGCGGGTACCAATGAGCAGTTCTTC. Translation gives CASSWGLAGTNEQFF.

V and J are TRBV11-2 and TRBJ1-4; a possible D gene is TRBD1 (5 bases). This CDR3 comprises 17 residues. Germline CDR1 is SGHAT and CDR2 is FQNNGV. The V end lost 6 bases, the J end lost 0 bases, and 17 bases lay between the germline ends. The CDR3 reads CASSCDRSSSTNEKLFF. Here the CDR3 DNA reads TGTGCCAGCAGTTGCGACAGATCATCATCAACTAATGAAAAACTGTTTTTT.

This clone was counted between two and nine times. The chain links TRBV4-1 to TRBJ2-7, with TRBD1 as a possible D gene (6 bases). V gave up 0 bases and J gave up 5 bases, with 11 bases separating them. In germline, CDR1 is MGHRA, CDR2 YSYEKL. This CDR3 contains 14 residues. This CDR3 is CASSQEQGSDEQYF. CDR3 nucleotides: TGCGCCAGCAGCCAAGAACAGGGTAGCGACGAGCAGTACTTC.